The subject of this entry is one T cell receptor beta chain. No antigen is known for it. The sample originates from a study of graft-versus-host responses after intestinal transplantation. In the study overall: Isolated intestinal, liver-intestinal, or multivisceral transplants had been given to the recipients. Every recipient underwent anti-thymocyte globulin induction, then tacrolimus and steroids for roughly three years. Study-wide results and caveats: Peak circulating GvH clone levels tracked with early post-transplant HvG declines. GvH clones surfaced in recipient marrow, some emerging earlier in ileum or blood.

The repertoire was sequenced with immunoSEQ multiplex PCR; TCRdb's copy has only in-frame clones and lacks some. Found here are more than 85,000 clones, just over 90% of them singletons; the top ten hold 0.4% to 0.65%. This CDR3 has 16 residues. Germline lookup yields CDR1 SGHAT and CDR2 FQNNGV. Trimming cost V 2 bases and J 2 bases, with 16 bases left between them. This specimen was unstimulated CD8+ T cells sorted from spleen or lymph node cells, taken before intestinal transplant. This clonotype was obtained from a human donor who received an intestinal transplant. The chain links TRBV11-2 to TRBJ2-7; D may match TRBD1 or TRBD2 (5 bases each). CDR3 in DNA: TGTGCCAGCAGCTTAAGGCAAGGGACGTCGACCTACGAGCAGTACTTC. It translates to CASSLRQGTSTYEQYF.